Listed here are 24 T cell receptor beta chains from one sample, sequenced in a study of T cell responses to AZD1222 COVID-19 vaccine (dated by TCRdb to the early 2020s). Reading the label with the study, this specimen's time point is: about 28 days (+/-7) after the second vaccine dose. Per the publication, the treatment or condition label means: meningococcal conjugate vaccine given as trial control. Library preparation was by the immunoSEQ multiplex PCR assay. What TCRdb holds here is the immuneACCESS table cut down to in-frame rearrangements. Part of the clones is not present; checked against another copy, under half of the missing clones reflect an unresolved V gene, and the others are unexplained. The sample table shows about 210,000 clones, and approximately 94% are seen once. In total, the top ten clones hold around 1.8% of the sample. The source material was peripheral blood, sampled 28 days after the second dose of the MenACWY control vaccine. These receptors were collected from an adult who received the MenACWY meningococcal vaccine as a control.

The CDR3 DNA sequence: TGTGCCAGCCAGAACACCGGGGAGCTGTTTTTT. Protein sequence: CASQNTGELFF. This chain connects TRBV19 to TRBJ2-2; D not certain. The CDR3 contains 11 residues. The germline V and J ends were trimmed by 9 bases and 1 base, with 3 bases remaining between them. CDR1 is LNHDA, CDR2 SQIVND, per germline (reference sequence).

The chain employs TRBV28 and TRBJ2-3, with a weak D call TRBD2 (5 bases). V lost 5 bases and J lost 4, with 16 bases in between. Germline V lookup: CDR1 MDHEN, CDR2 SYDVKM. The CDR3 is 15 residues long. CDR3 amino acids: CASSPPREWADTQYF. DNA of the CDR3: TGTGCCAGCAGTCCCCCACGGGAATGGGCAGATACGCAGTATTTT.

The chain combines TRBV29-1 with TRBJ2-7, with 10 bases lining up with TRBD1. V lost 5 bases and J lost 6; bases outside the gene matches: 13. This CDR3 has 15 amino acids. CDR1 SQVTM and CDR2 ANQGSEA come from the germline V gene. In DNA, the CDR3 is TGCAGCGTTCTCGTCCGGGACAGGGGTTTCAGCGAGCAGTACTTC. It yields the protein CSVLVRDRGFSEQYF.

The J gene is TRBJ2-7, the V gene TRBV4-3; D might be TRBD2 (5 bases). Germline V lookup: CDR1 LGHNA, CDR2 YSLEER. Trimming took off 5 bases at V and 0 bases at J, with 17 bases between the two ends. The CDR3 length is 16 residues. The CDR3 coding sequence is TGCGCCAGCAGCAACGACTGGACTCGTATCTCCTACGAGCAGTACTTC. Translated: CASSNDWTRISYEQYF.

This clone was found once. The chain has TRBV28 and TRBJ1-6; TRBD1 matches 10 bases. Germline V CDR1 and CDR2: MDHEN, SYDVKM. The CDR3 length is 15 residues. J gave up 7 bases and V 6 bases, and 6 bases lay outside the gene matches. CDR3 sequence reads: CASSTGTGDNSPLHF. The CDR3, as DNA: TGTGCCAGCAGCACCGGGACAGGGGACAATTCACCCCTCCACTTT.

V and J are TRBV6-2 or TRBV6-3 and TRBJ2-1, with TRBD2 matching 10 bases. V lost 2 bases and J lost 8; bases outside the gene matches: 9. CDR3 length: 16 residues. Germline V CDR1 and CDR2: MNHEY, SVGEGT. Written as DNA, the CDR3 is TGTGCCAGCAGTTACGGAGCGGGGGGGCCGAGGGATGAGCAGTTCTTC. Its translation is CASSYGAGGPRDEQFF.

V usage is TRBV30 and J usage is TRBJ2-7, with 13 bases aligning to TRBD2. The CDR3 spans 15 residues. Trimming took 5 bases from V and 2 from J; bases not matched to a gene: 6. Germline CDR1 is GTSNPN and CDR2 is SVGIG (reference sequence). The CDR3 protein is CAWGTSGVLAYEQYF. CDR3 DNA: TGTGCCTGGGGGACTAGCGGGGTGCTAGCCTACGAGCAGTACTTC.

The chain recombines TRBV7-7 with TRBJ2-5, with 7 bases that match TRBD1. Germline CDR1 reads SSHAT; CDR2 reads FNYEAQ (reference sequence). V dropped 3 bases and J dropped 5; count of bases not matched to a gene: 3. This CDR3 region has 13 residues. The CDR3 DNA sequence: TGTGCCAGCAGCTTTGACAGGGCCGAGACCCAGTACTTC. Encoded protein: CASSFDRAETQYF. Together with reference TRBV7-7 and TRBJ2-5, the CDR3 gives the full variable domain: GAGVSQSPRYKVTKRGQDVTLRCDPISSHATLYWYQQALGQGPEFLTYFNYEAQPDKSGLPSDRFSAERPEGSISTLTIQRTEQRDSAMYRCASSFDRAETQYFGPGTRLLVL.

This chain links TRBV24-1 with TRBJ2-2, with no clear D. Trimming pared 0 bases from V and 1 base from J, leaving 5 bases between. The CDR3 consists of 15 residues. CDR1 and CDR2 (germline): KGHDR, SFDVKD. The CDR3 DNA is TGTGCCACCAGTGATTTGTGGGGGAACACCGGGGAGCTGTTTTTT. Protein: CATSDLWGNTGELFF.

The chain links TRBV7-9 to TRBJ1-5, with 9 nucleotides matching TRBD1. This CDR3 is 17 amino acids long. V shed 1 base, J shed 6 bases, and the junction held 10 bases outside the gene matches. CDR1 and CDR2 (germline): SEHNR, FQNEAQ (reference sequence). The CDR3 region is CASSLEGYRGRVQPQHF. CDR3 in DNA: TGTGCCAGCAGCTTAGAGGGATACAGGGGGCGCGTTCAGCCCCAGCATTTT.

The V call is TRBV2, the J call TRBJ1-2; weak D call: TRBD1 (5 bases). Germline CDR1 and CDR2: SNHLY and FYNNEI. V was clipped by 4 bases and J by 6 bases, with 12 bases between them. This CDR3 is built from 13 residues. CDR3 sequence reads: CASSGRDADGYTF. The CDR3, as DNA: TGTGCCAGCAGTGGGAGGGACGCAGATGGCTACACCTTC.

This sequence joins TRBV5-1 and TRBJ1-5, with no clear D. The V gene's germline CDR1 is SGHRS and CDR2 YFSETQ. The germline V and J ends were trimmed by 0 bases and 2 bases, with 6 bases remaining between them. This CDR3 region has 14 residues. CDR3 protein: CASSLGPGNQPQHF. DNA for the CDR3: TGCGCCAGCAGCTTGGGACCGGGCAATCAGCCCCAGCATTTT. Looking up the rest from reference TRBV5-1 and TRBJ1-5 gives the full variable domain: KAGVTQTPRYLIKTRGQQVTLSCSPISGHRSVSWYQQTPGQGLQFLFEYFSETQRNKGNFPGRFSGRQFSNSRSEMNVSTLELGDSALYLCASSLGPGNQPQHFGDGTRLSIL.

V gene TRBV24-1 combines with J gene TRBJ2-3, with TRBD2 matching over 15 bases. The junction had 9 bases not matched to a gene; V was cut back by 6 bases and J by 3 bases. CDR1 is KGHDR and CDR2 is SFDVKD in the germline V gene. The CDR3 sequence is 18 residues long. This chain's CDR3 is CATSISPGLAGGTDTQYF. The CDR3 nucleotides are TGTGCCACCAGTATTTCCCCGGGACTAGCGGGAGGAACAGATACGCAGTATTTT.

The chain carries TRBV19 and TRBJ2-7, with 8 bases lining up with TRBD2. J was trimmed by 1 base and V by 3 bases; bases with no gene match: 5. The CDR3 is 15 amino acids. Germline lookup yields CDR1 LNHDA and CDR2 SQIVND (reference sequence). CDR3 sequence reads: CASSILAGISYEQYF. In DNA form, the CDR3 reads TGTGCCAGTAGTATCTTAGCGGGAATTTCCTACGAGCAGTACTTC.

This chain joins TRBV18 and TRBJ1-2; 7 bases map to TRBD1. This CDR3 region has 13 residues. Germline CDR1 is KGHSH and CDR2 is LQKENI. V dropped 3 bases and J dropped 6; count of bases not matched to a gene: 4. The CDR3 DNA is TGTGCCAGCTCACCCACAGGGGTCGATGGCTACACCTTC. It translates to CASSPTGVDGYTF.

The rearrangement joins TRBV5-4 to TRBJ1-3; tentatively, D is TRBD1 (6 bases). Per germline, CDR1 SGHNT and CDR2 YYREEE (reference sequence). This CDR3 comprises 16 residues. V was clipped by 4 bases and J by 2 bases, with 16 bases between them. The CDR3 loop reads CASSAWEGQPGNTIYF. The DNA of the CDR3 is TGTGCCAGCAGCGCTTGGGAGGGACAACCTGGAAACACCATATATTTT.

This chain links TRBV21-1 with TRBJ2-7; whether TRBD2, the table's D call, matches the DNA was not checked. TRBV21-1 is flagged as a pseudogene. The CDR3 totals 14 residues. The CDR3 reads CASSKARESYEQYF. The CDR3 nucleotides are TGTGCCAGCAGCAAAGCCCGGGAATCCTACGAGCAGTACTTC.

This clone was counted a single time. The chain uses TRBV5-1 and TRBJ2-3, with 9 bases aligning to TRBD1. The V gene's germline CDR1 is SGHRS and CDR2 YFSETQ. This CDR3 contains 15 residues. The V and J ends lost 4 bases and 2 bases, in that order; junction bases with no gene match: 5. CDR3 in amino acids: CASSLGDRDTDTQYF. CDR3 DNA sequence: TGCGCCAGCAGCCTGGGGGACAGGGACACAGATACGCAGTATTTT.

This clone has just one count. The chain uses TRBV27 and TRBJ2-7, with D possibly being TRBD2 (6 bases). Germline V gene data show CDR1 as MNHEY and CDR2 as SMNVEV (reference sequence). The CDR3 has 16 amino acids. V shed 2 bases and J shed 3 bases, with 17 bases lying between them. The CDR3 DNA sequence: TGTGCCAGCAGTTTACGGGGGAGCGATCTTTACTACGAGCAGTACTTC. Translating it yields CASSLRGSDLYYEQYF.

This clone has a single count. V and J are TRBV4-1 and TRBJ2-7; 8 positions match TRBD2. The V and J ends lost 6 bases and 0 bases, in that order; junction bases with no gene match: 13. CDR1 and CDR2 from the germline V gene are MGHRA and YSYEKL. The CDR3 runs 17 residues. The CDR3 is CASSLSLGGGHSYEQYF. DNA of the CDR3: TGCGCCAGCAGTTTGTCCTTGGGCGGGGGGCACTCCTACGAGCAGTACTTC.

The rearrangement uses TRBV9 and TRBJ2-3, with a possible D match to TRBD2 (5 bases). The V and J ends lost 0 bases and 1 base respectively, with 6 bases between them. Germline V lookup: CDR1 SGDLS, CDR2 YYNGEE. The CDR3 runs 14 residues. In nucleotides, the CDR3 is TGTGCCAGCAGCGTAGTCGGGGGCACAGATACGCAGTATTTT. Its translation is CASSVVGGTDTQYF.

This chain uses TRBV7-2 with TRBJ2-7; TRBD2 matches 10 bases. Trimming took 5 bases from V and 3 from J; bases not matched to a gene: 7. Germline V CDR1 and CDR2: SGHTA, FQGNSA. This CDR3 is 15 amino acids long. The CDR3 here is CASSHSGTSVYEQYF. The CDR3 DNA is TGTGCCAGCAGCCACTCCGGGACTAGCGTCTACGAGCAGTACTTC. The variable domain in full, completed from reference TRBV7-2 and TRBJ2-7, reads GAGVSQSPSNKVTEKGKDVELRCDPISGHTALYWYRQSLGQGLEFLIYFQGNSAPDKSGLPSDRFSAERTGGSVSTLTIQRTQQEDSAVYLCASSHSGTSVYEQYFGPGTRLTVT.

V gene TRBV7-2 combines with J gene TRBJ1-4; 12 bases fit TRBD1. Germline trimming cut 6 bases from V and 8 bases from J; bases unmatched to any gene: 10. CDR3 length equals 16 residues. From germline, CDR1 is SGHTA and CDR2 FQGNSA. CDR3 coding DNA: TGTGCCAGCAGTTCGACCATCGGGACAGGGGGCGAAAAACTGTTTTTT. Protein sequence: CASSSTIGTGGEKLFF.

The rearrangement links TRBV12-3 or TRBV12-4 to TRBJ1-2, with 7 bases that match TRBD1. This CDR3 region has 13 residues. The trim removed 5 bases at V and 8 bases at J, leaving 8 bases unmatched. The CDR3: CASSPDRAVGYTF. For the CDR3, the DNA is TGTGCCAGCAGTCCCGACAGGGCGGTAGGCTACACCTTC.